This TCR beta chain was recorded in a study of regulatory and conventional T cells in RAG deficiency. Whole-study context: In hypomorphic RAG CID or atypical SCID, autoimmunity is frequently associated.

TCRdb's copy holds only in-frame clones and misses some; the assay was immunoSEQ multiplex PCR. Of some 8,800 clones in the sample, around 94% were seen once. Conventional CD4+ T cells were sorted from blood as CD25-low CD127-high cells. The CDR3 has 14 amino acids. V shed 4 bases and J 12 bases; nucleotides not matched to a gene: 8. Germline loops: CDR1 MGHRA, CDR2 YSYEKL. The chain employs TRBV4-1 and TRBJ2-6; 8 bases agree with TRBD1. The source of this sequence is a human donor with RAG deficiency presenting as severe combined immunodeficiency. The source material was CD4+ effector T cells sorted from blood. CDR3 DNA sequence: TGCGCCAGCAGCCCGCCCGACAGGGGAGGCGTCCTGACTTTC. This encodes CASSPPDRGGVLTF.